This T cell receptor (beta chain) was sequenced for a study of response to subunit inactivated influenza vaccine. J lost 2 bases, V lost 6 bases, and 5 bases had no gene match. CDR3 length equals 14 residues. Germline lookup yields CDR1 MGHDK and CDR2 SYGVNS. TCRdb re-derived calls from the RT-PCR reads in MiXCR, one entry per CDR3 protein. The data contain about 570,000 distinct CDR3 sequences, roughly 12% of them singletons. This clonotype appeared a few times. The same data also contributed to another study, on T cells expressing NK-cell markers. That work adds: The authors made TCR beta cDNA libraries by 5'RACE template switching. This switching added a universal primer site and UMIs. The authors derived TCR beta repertoires from sorted CD3+CD56+NKG2C+, CD3+CD56+NKG2C- and CD3+CD56-NKG2C+ T cells. Of the CD8+ T cell pool in about 6 donors, roughly 1.0-8% was accounted for by dominant NKG2C+ clonotypes.

This TCR came from a man in his forties or fifties who received an inactivated influenza vaccine. The chain recombines TRBV25-1 with TRBJ2-3; 7 nucleotides align to TRBD2. The starting material was PBMCs from blood, obtained on the day of vaccination. DNA for the CDR3: TGTGCCAGCAGCGTAACTAGCGCCACAGATACGCAGTATTTT. This sequence encodes CASSVTSATDTQYF.